Presented here are 6 T cell receptor beta chains from one specimen sequenced in a study. TCRdb re-called the RT-PCR reads through MiXCR, storing one row per CDR3 protein. The repertoire includes hundreds of thousands of distinct CDR3 sequences, approximately 15% of them detected once, and 3.6% sits in the top ten. Sequences were obtained from memory CD4+ T cells from blood. The receptor set was obtained from a female donor in good health, serving as a healthy control.

With respect to this clonotype: One junction end does not reproduce the germline sequence, and a read error may be involved. The chain combines TRBV7-2 with TRBJ2-2, with D possibly matching TRBD2 (5 bases). In germline, CDR1 is SGHTA, CDR2 FQGNSA. The length of the CDR3 is 16 residues. The CDR3 region is CASSLDRTISLGEQFF. CDR3 nucleotide sequence: TGTGCCAGCAGCTTAGATCGCACCATTAGCCTCGGGGAGCAGTTTTTT.

The table lists this clonotype with a few counts. V is TRBV20-1 and J is TRBJ1-1; D gene ambiguous. Germline V lookup: CDR1 DFQATT, CDR2 SNEGSKA (reference sequence). Trimming shortened V by 5 bases and J by 1 base, and 17 bases separated the two germline ends. The CDR3 is made up of 15 amino acids. DNA of the CDR3: TGCAGTGCTCCGAAGGGCGGGCCGTGGAACACTGAAGCTTTCTTT. This encodes CSAPKGGPWNTEAFF.

The chain has TRBV4-2 and TRBJ2-3; D call uncertain. V was trimmed by 0 bases and J by 6 bases, leaving 7 bases between them. Germline V gives CDR1 LGHNA, CDR2 YNFKEQ. The CDR3 extends over 13 amino acids. The CDR3 here is CASSQDQDDTQYF. The CDR3 DNA follows: TGTGCCAGCAGCCAAGACCAGGACGATACGCAGTATTTT.

The chain couples TRBV27 to TRBJ2-3; the match to TRBD2 covers 10 bases. Germline loops: CDR1 MNHEY, CDR2 SMNVEV (reference sequence). The junction had 8 bases not matched to a gene; V was cut back by 5 bases and J by 3 bases. The CDR3 runs to 16 residues. The CDR3 DNA reads TGTGCCAGCAGTACTAGCGGGAATGGAAGGACAGATACGCAGTATTTT. This encodes CASSTSGNGRTDTQYF.

This clonotype was counted many times. This rearrangement joins TRBV20-1 to TRBJ2-7, with 8 bases lining up with TRBD1. This CDR3 is 18 amino acids long. J gave up 0 bases and V 5 bases, and 18 bases lay outside the gene matches. Germline CDR1 DFQATT, CDR2 SNEGSKA (reference sequence). The DNA of the CDR3 is TGCAGTGCTCCTCCCCACGGCAGGGGGCTAGGAACCTCCTACGAGCAGTACTTC. It codes for CSAPPHGRGLGTSYEQYF.

This clonotype was seen a few times. The V gene is TRBV28, the J gene TRBJ2-3, with unresolved D. With 8 bases removed from V and 6 bases from J, the gap between germline ends came to 9 bases. The CDR3 is made up of 11 amino acids. In germline, CDR1 is MDHEN, CDR2 SYDVKM. The CDR3 DNA is TGTGCCAGCCACGCCCGGGATACGCAGTATTTT. Amino acid sequence: CASHARDTQYF.